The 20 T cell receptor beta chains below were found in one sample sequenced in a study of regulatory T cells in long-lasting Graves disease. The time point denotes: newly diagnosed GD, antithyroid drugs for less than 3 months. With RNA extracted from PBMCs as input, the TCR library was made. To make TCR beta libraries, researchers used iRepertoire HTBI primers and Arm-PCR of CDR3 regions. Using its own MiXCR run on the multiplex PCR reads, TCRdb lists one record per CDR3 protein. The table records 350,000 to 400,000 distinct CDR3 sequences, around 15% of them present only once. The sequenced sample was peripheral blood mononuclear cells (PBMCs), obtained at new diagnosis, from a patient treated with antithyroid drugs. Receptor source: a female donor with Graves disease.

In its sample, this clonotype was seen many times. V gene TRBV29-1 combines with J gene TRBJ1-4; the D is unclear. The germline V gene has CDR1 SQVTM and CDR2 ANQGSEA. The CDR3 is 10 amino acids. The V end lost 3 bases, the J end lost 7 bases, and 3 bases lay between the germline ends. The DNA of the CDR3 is TGCAGCGTTGAGGGTGAAAAACTGTTTTTT. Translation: CSVEGEKLFF.

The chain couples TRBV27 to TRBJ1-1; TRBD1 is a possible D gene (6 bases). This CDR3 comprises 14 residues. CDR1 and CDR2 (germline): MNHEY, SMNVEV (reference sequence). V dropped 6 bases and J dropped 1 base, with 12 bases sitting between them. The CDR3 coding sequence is TGTGCCAGCAGCCCTCGGACAGAGAACACTGAAGCTTTCTTT. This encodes CASSPRTENTEAFF.

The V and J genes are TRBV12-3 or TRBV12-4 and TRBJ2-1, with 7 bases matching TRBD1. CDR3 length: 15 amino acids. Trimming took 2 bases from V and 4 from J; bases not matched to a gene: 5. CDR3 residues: CASSLSRGYYNEQFF. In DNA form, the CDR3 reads TGTGCCAGCAGTTTAAGCAGGGGGTATTACAATGAGCAGTTCTTC.

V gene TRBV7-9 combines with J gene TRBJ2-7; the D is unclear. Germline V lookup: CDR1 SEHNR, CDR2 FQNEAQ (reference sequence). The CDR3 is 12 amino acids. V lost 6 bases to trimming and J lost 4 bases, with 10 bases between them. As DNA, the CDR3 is TGTGCCAGCAGTTCCGACGCTTACGAGCAGTACTTC. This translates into CASSSDAYEQYF.

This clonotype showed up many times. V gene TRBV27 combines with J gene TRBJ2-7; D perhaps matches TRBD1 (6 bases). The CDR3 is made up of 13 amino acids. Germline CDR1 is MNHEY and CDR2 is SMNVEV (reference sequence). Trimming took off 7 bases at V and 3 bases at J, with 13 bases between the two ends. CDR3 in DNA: TGTGCCAGCACCTTTGAAGGGGGCTACGAGCAGTACTTC. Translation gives CASTFEGGYEQYF.

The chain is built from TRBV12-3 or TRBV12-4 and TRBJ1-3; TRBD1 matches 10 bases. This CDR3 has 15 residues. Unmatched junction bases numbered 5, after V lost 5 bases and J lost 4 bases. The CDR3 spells CASSPDRGGGNTIYF. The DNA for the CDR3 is TGTGCCAGCAGTCCGGACAGGGGGGGAGGAAACACCATATATTTT.

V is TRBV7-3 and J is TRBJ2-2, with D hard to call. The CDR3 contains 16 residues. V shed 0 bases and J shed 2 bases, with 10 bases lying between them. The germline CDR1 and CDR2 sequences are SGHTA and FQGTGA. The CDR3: CASSLTPTGNTGELFF. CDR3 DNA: TGTGCCAGCAGCTTAACCCCTACTGGCAACACCGGGGAGCTGTTTTTT.

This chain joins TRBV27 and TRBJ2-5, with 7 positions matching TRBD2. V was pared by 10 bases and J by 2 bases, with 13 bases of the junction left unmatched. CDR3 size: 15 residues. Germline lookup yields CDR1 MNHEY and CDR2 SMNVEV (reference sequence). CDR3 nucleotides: TGTGCCACCGAGAAGGCGGGAGTAAAGCAAGAGACCCAGTACTTC. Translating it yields CATEKAGVKQETQYF.

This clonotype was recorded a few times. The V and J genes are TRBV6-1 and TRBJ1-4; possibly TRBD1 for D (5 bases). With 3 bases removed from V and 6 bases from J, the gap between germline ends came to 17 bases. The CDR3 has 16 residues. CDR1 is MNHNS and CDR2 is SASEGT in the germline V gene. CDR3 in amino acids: CASSERTRGSYEKLFF. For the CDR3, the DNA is TGTGCCAGCAGTGAGCGGACACGAGGGAGTTATGAAAAACTGTTTTTT.

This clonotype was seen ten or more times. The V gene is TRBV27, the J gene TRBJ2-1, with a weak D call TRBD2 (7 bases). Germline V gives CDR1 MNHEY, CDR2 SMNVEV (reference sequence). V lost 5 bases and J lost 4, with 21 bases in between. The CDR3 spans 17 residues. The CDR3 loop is CASSHGGGRGVYNEQFF. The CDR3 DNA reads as TGTGCCAGCAGTCATGGAGGGGGACGGGGGGTGTACAATGAGCAGTTCTTC.

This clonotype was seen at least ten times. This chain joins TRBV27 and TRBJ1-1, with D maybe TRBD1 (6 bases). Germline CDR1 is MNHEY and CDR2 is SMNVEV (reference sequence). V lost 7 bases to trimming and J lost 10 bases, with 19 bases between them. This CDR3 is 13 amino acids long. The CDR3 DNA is TGTGCCAGCATCTCTACAGGGAGGCCCCGAGCTTTCTTT. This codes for CASISTGRPRAFF.

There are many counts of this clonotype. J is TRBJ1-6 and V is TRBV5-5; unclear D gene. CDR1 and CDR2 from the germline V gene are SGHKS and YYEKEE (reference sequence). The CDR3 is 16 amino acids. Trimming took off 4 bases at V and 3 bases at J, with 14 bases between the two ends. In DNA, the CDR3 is TGTGCCAGCAGCCCGGAGCCCTTGAACTATAATTCACCCCTCCACTTT. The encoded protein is CASSPEPLNYNSPLHF.

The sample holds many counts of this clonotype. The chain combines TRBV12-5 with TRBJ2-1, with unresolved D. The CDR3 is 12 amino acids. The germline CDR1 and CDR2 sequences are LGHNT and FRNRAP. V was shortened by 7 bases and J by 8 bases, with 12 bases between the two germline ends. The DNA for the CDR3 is TGTGCTAGTGCAGGTTTGGGCTATGAGCAGTTCTTC. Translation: CASAGLGYEQFF.

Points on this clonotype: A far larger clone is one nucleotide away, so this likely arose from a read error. Here the CDR3 reads CASSRDGVGQLLF. CDR3 in DNA: TGTGCCAGCAGCCGAGATGGGGTGGGACAGCTATTGTTC. The J gene is TRBJ1-2, the V gene TRBV9; 7 bases line up with TRBD1. Germline CDR1 reads SGDLS; CDR2 reads YYNGEE. This CDR3 has 13 residues.

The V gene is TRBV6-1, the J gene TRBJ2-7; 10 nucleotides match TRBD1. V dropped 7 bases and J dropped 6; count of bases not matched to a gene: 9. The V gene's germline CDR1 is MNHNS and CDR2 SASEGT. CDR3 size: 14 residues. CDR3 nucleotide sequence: TGTGCCAGCATCGACTGGACAGGGGGTCCCGAGCAGTACTTC. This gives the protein CASIDWTGGPEQYF.

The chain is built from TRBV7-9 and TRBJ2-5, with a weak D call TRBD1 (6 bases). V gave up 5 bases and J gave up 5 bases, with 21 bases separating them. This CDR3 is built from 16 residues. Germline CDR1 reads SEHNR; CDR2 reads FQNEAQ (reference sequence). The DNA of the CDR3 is TGTGCCAGCAGCCCCGGGGACCCGGGACACCGGGAGACCCAGTACTTC. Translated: CASSPGDPGHRETQYF. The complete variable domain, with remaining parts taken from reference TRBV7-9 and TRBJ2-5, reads DTGVSQNPRHKITKRGQNVTFRCDPISEHNRLYWYRQTLGQGPEFLTYFQNEAQLEKSRLLSDRFSAERPKGSFSTLEIQRTEQGDSAMYLCASSPGDPGHRETQYFGPGTRLLVL.

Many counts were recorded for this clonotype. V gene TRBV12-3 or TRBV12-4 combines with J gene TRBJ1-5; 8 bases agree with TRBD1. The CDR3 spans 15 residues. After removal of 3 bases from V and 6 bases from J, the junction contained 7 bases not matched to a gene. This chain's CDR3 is CASSFGDRGVQPQHF. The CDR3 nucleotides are TGTGCCAGCAGTTTCGGCGACAGGGGAGTTCAGCCCCAGCATTTT.

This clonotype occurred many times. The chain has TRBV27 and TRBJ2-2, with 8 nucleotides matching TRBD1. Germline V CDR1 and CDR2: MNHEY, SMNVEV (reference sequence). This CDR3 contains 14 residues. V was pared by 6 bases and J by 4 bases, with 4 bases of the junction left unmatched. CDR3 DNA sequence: TGTGCCAGCAGAGACAGGGGTAGCACCGGGGAGCTGTTTTTT. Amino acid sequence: CASRDRGSTGELFF.

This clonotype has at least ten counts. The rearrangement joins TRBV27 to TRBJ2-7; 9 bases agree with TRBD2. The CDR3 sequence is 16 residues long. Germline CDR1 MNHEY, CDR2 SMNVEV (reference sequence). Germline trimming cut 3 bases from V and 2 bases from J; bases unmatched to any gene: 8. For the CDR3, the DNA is TGTGCCAGCAGTTTCCTCCGGGCGGGAGGGCCCTACGAGCAGTACTTC. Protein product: CASSFLRAGGPYEQYF.

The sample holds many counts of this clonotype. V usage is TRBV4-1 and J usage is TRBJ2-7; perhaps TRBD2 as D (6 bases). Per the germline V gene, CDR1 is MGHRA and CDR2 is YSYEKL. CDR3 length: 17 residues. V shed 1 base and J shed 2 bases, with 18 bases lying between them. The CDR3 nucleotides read TGCGCCAGCAGCCAAGTGGGGAGGCGAAGTAGCACCTACGAGCAGTACTTC. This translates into CASSQVGRRSSTYEQYF.